This record looks at one T cell receptor (beta chain) sequence and its context. The sample is drawn from a study of T cell repertoires in cytomegalovirus infection. In TCRdb, the reads were re-called with MiXCR into one record per CDR3 protein. The data show about 530,000 distinct CDR3 sequences, with approximately 25% seen just once and about 12% held by the top ten. The V end was cut by 5 bases, the J end by 3 bases, with 20 bases between. Germline V gives CDR1 SGHTA, CDR2 FQGNSA. This CDR3 is 16 amino acids long. The source of this sequence is a human donor in good health (CMV status not recorded). Some clones in this sample may be carry-over from other donors' samples. Source material: PBMCs. This chain connects TRBV7-2 to TRBJ2-7; possibly TRBD1 or TRBD2 for D (6 bases each). CDR3 protein: CASSPRRGAGNYEQYF. CDR3 coding DNA: TGTGCCAGCAGCCCACGAAGGGGGGCAGGAAACTACGAGCAGTACTTC.